This T cell receptor (beta chain) comes out of a study of radiotherapy plus CTLA-4 blockade in lung cancer. Study at large: Disease control reached 31%, with objective responses in under 20%.

Receiving focal radiation plus CTLA-4 blockade with ipilimumab were patients who had chemo-refractory metastatic non-small-cell lung cancer. Assay: immunoSEQ multiplex PCR; the TCRdb copy retains only in-frame clones and omits some. Here the sample spans about 91,000 clones, 55% to 75% being singletons. The V gene lost 7 bases and the J gene lost 4 bases, with 12 bases spanning the gap. Germline CDR1 reads ENHRY; CDR2 reads SYGVKD. This CDR3 has 13 amino acids. Remarks on this clone: The target antigen is unknown.

Study-wide points: Some TCR clones had been derived from tumors. These clones expanded in peripheral blood after radiotherapy plus ipilimumab. Reported findings show early blood T cell clone dynamics, with interferon-beta, best predicted response.

The sequencing here drew on peripheral blood, taken from a patient treated with radiotherapy plus ipilimumab. This chain links TRBV10-3 with TRBJ2-3; D is unresolved. The clonotype comes from a human donor with non-small cell lung cancer that progressed on radiotherapy plus ipilimumab. CDR3 loop: CAITRNLADTQYF. The CDR3 region has the DNA TGTGCCATCACTAGGAATCTTGCAGATACGCAGTATTTT.